The 2 T cell receptor beta chains listed next were all sequenced from one sample in a study of patients and donors after allogeneic stem cell transplantation. TCRdb itself ran the RT-PCR reads through MiXCR, one entry per CDR3 protein. The data show about 150,000 distinct CDR3 sequences, 24% seen once. The sequenced sample consisted of blood, either unsorted or a sorted T cell fraction (not recorded which). The receptor set was obtained from a human donor who was either an allogeneic HSCT recipient or a stem cell or donor lymphocyte infusion donor (not recorded which). It is not recorded whose cells these are; they may come from a transplant donor.

This clonotype has only a few counts. The chain has TRBV15 and TRBJ1-5, with TRBD1 matching over 8 bases. CDR3 length: 14 residues. Germline V gene lookup returns CDR1 LNHNV and CDR2 YYDKDF (reference sequence). J lost 2 bases, V lost 8 bases, and 5 bases had no gene match. The CDR3 DNA follows: TGTGCCACCGCGGACAGGGAGGGCAATCAGCCCCAGCATTTT. Residues: CATADREGNQPQHF.

The chain is built from TRBV6-5 and TRBJ2-2; TRBD1 matches 7 bases. CDR3 length equals 16 residues. V dropped 0 bases and J dropped 3; count of bases not matched to a gene: 4. CDR1 is MNHEY and CDR2 is SVGAGI in the germline V gene. CDR3 region: CASSYSGQVYTGELFF. As DNA, the CDR3 is TGTGCCAGCAGTTACTCTGGACAGGTGTACACCGGGGAGCTGTTTTTT.